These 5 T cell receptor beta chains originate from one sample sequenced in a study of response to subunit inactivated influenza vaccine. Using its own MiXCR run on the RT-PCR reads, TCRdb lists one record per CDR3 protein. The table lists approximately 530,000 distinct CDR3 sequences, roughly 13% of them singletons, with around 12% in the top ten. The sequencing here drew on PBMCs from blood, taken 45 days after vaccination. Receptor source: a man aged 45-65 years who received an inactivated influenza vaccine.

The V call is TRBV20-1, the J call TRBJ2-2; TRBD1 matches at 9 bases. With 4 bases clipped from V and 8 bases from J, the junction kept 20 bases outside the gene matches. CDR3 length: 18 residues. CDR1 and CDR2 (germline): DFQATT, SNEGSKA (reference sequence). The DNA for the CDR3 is TGCAGTGCTACAGAATCCCCCCGGGACAGGGCTAGAAGAGGGGAGCTGTTTTTT. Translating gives CSATESPRDRARRGELFF.

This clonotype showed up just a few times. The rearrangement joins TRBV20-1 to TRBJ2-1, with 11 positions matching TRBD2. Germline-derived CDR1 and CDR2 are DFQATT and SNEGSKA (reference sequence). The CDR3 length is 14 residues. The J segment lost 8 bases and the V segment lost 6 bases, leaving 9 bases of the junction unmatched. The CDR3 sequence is CSAGSGRAIDEQFF. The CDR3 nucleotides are TGCAGTGCGGGTAGCGGGAGGGCCATTGATGAGCAGTTCTTC.

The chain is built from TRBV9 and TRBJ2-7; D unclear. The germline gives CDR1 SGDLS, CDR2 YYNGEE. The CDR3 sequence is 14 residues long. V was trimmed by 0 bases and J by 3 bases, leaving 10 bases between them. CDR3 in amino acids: CASSVGHIGYEQYF. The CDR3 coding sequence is TGTGCCAGCAGCGTAGGGCATATCGGCTACGAGCAGTACTTC.

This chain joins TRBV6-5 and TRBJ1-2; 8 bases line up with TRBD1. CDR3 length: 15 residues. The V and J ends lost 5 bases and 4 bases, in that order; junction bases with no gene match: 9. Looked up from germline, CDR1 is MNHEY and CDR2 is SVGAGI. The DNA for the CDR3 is TGTGCCAGCAGTACTCTCCGGACAGGGTTCTATGGCTACACCTTC. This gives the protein CASSTLRTGFYGYTF.

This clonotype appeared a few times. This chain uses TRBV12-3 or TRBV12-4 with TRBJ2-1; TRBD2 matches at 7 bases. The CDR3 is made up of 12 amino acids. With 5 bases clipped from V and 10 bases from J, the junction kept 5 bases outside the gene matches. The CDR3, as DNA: TGTGCCAGCAGTCGACTAGCCCAGGAGCAGTTCTTC. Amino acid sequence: CASSRLAQEQFF.